This entry lists 21 T cell receptor beta chains sequenced from one sample in a study of cytomegalovirus exposure and HLA in healthy donors. With 60 Vbeta and 13 Jbeta primers, the PCR was carried out. The protocol was immunoSEQ multiplex PCR, while the TCRdb copy is restricted to in-frame clones and leaves out a portion. The sample records over 200,000 clones, 70% to 85% being singletons. Sequences were obtained from PBMCs. All receptors come from a woman aged 60-70 years in good health and CMV-seropositive.

The chain links TRBV2 to TRBJ2-3; D call uncertain. The V end was cut by 2 bases, the J end by 2 bases, with 8 bases between. CDR3 length: 14 residues. The germline gives CDR1 SNHLY, CDR2 FYNNEI. The CDR3 coding sequence is TGTGCCAGCAGTGAACTACCTTTCACAGATACGCAGTATTTT. This translates into CASSELPFTDTQYF. The full variable domain, with the rest looked up from reference TRBV2 and TRBJ2-3, is EPEVTQTPSHQVTQMGQEVILRCVPISNHLYFYWYRQILGQKVEFLVSFYNNEISEKSEIFDDQFSVERPDGSNFTLKIRSTKLEDSAMYFCASSELPFTDTQYFGPGTRLTVL.

V gene TRBV9 combines with J gene TRBJ2-1; TRBD2 is a possible D gene (6 bases). Trimming cost V 3 bases and J 14 bases, with 15 bases left between them. The CDR3 loop spans 12 amino acids. Germline lookup yields CDR1 SGDLS and CDR2 YYNGEE. The chain's CDR3 is CASSGAGGAEFF. In nucleotides, the CDR3 is TGTGCCAGCAGCGGGGCAGGCGGGGCGGAGTTCTTC.

This clone was seen a handful of times. The J gene is TRBJ1-5, the V gene TRBV19; no definite D call. The CDR3 totals 14 residues. Germline V CDR1 and CDR2: LNHDA, SQIVND (reference sequence). V lost 5 bases and J 2 bases, leaving 10 bases between the germline ends. In DNA form, the CDR3 reads TGTGCCAGTAGTGGCACCCTCGGCAATCAGCCCCAGCATTTT. Encoded protein: CASSGTLGNQPQHF. The entire variable domain, with the rest obtained from reference TRBV19 and TRBJ1-5, is as follows: DGGITQSPKYLFRKEGQNVTLSCEQNLNHDAMYWYRQDPGQGLRLIYYSQIVNDFQKGDIAEGYSVSREKKESFPLTVTSAQKNPTAFYLCASSGTLGNQPQHFGDGTRLSIL.

V gene TRBV4-3 combines with J gene TRBJ1-1, with 11 bases lining up with TRBD1. After removal of 2 bases from V and 4 bases from J, the junction contained 6 bases not matched to a gene. The CDR3 consists of 16 residues. Looked up from germline, CDR1 is LGHNA and CDR2 is YSLEER. For the CDR3, the DNA is TGCGCCAGCAGCCAACCGGGACAGGGGGGCGTCACTGAAGCTTTCTTT. Translation: CASSQPGQGGVTEAFF.

As DNA, the CDR3 is TGTGCCAGCAGTTTAATGACAGGGGTTGGGTATGGCTACACCTTC. This sequence encodes CASSLMTGVGYGYTF. The genes are TRBV2 and TRBJ1-2; 8 nucleotides match TRBD1. The CDR3 covers 15 residues. Per the germline V gene, CDR1 is SNHLY and CDR2 is FYNNEI. With V trimmed by 5 bases and J by 5 bases, 10 bases remained unmatched.

A few counts support this clone. V gene TRBV5-1 combines with J gene TRBJ2-1, with 7 bases lining up with TRBD1. Germline assignment: CDR1 SGHRS and CDR2 YFSETQ. This CDR3 is built from 15 residues. J gave up 4 bases and V 0 bases, and 4 bases lay outside the gene matches. CDR3 sequence: CASSLEGQTYNEQFF. The CDR3 DNA sequence: TGCGCCAGCAGCTTGGAGGGACAGACTTACAATGAGCAGTTCTTC.

This chain connects TRBV6-1 to TRBJ1-2; perhaps TRBD1 as D (6 bases). V was cut by 2 bases and J by 4 bases, with 17 bases left in between. Germline values: CDR1 MNHNS, CDR2 SASEGT. The CDR3 covers 16 residues. DNA of the CDR3: TGTGCCAGCAGTGAAATTCAGAGCACCAGGGGCTATGGCTACACCTTC. It is translated as CASSEIQSTRGYGYTF.

The chain combines TRBV6-6 with TRBJ2-2, with D tentatively TRBD1 (6 bases). Germline V gene sequence: CDR1 MNHNY, CDR2 SVGAGI (reference sequence). CDR3 length: 15 residues. V was cut by 6 bases and J by 0 bases, with 11 bases left in between. As DNA, the CDR3 is TGTGCCAGCAGACCCGGGACACCGAACACCGGGGAGCTGTTTTTT. This sequence encodes CASRPGTPNTGELFF.

The gene calls are TRBV28 and TRBJ2-3, with D tentatively TRBD2 (6 bases). In germline, CDR1 is MDHEN, CDR2 SYDVKM. This CDR3 has 11 amino acids. Deletions cut 4 bases from V and 9 bases from J, with 8 bases between. The CDR3 nucleotides read TGTGCCAGCAGTTCCCGGGAGACGCAGTATTTT. The encoded protein is CASSSRETQYF.

The rearrangement links TRBV6-6 to TRBJ2-3; no firm D call. V was shortened by 2 bases and J by 2 bases, with 8 bases between the two germline ends. The CDR3 is made up of 14 amino acids. CDR1 is MNHNY, CDR2 SVGAGI, per germline (reference sequence). This CDR3 reads CASSYGQYTDTQYF. The CDR3 nucleotides are TGTGCCAGCAGTTACGGGCAATACACAGATACGCAGTATTTT.

The rearrangement uses TRBV27 and TRBJ2-3; D is uncertain. This CDR3 is 14 amino acids long. V was shortened by 4 bases and J by 3 bases, with 11 bases between the two germline ends. The germline V gene has CDR1 MNHEY and CDR2 SMNVEV (reference sequence). The CDR3 protein is CASSSGRRTDTQYF. The DNA for the CDR3 is TGTGCCAGCAGTTCCGGAAGGAGAACAGATACGCAGTATTTT.

The J gene is TRBJ1-2, the V gene TRBV6-4; perhaps TRBD1 as D (5 bases). This CDR3 region has 13 residues. Looked up from germline, CDR1 is MRHNA and CDR2 is SNTAGT. Trimming stripped 7 bases from V and 8 bases from J, with 17 bases between. CDR3 nucleotides: TGTGCCAGCAAGCGGGGGTATATGGAGGGCTACACCTTC. Protein product: CASKRGYMEGYTF.

V is TRBV6-1 and J is TRBJ2-7, with D unclear. Trimming left V 2 bases short and J 0 bases short, with 8 bases between. The CDR3 runs 14 residues. Germline V gene sequence: CDR1 MNHNS, CDR2 SASEGT. The CDR3 loop is CASSELGISYEQYF. CDR3 nucleotide sequence: TGTGCCAGCAGTGAACTGGGCATCTCCTACGAGCAGTACTTC.

J is TRBJ2-3 and V is TRBV10-3; 9 bases agree with TRBD1. The trim removed 3 bases at V and 0 bases at J, leaving 4 bases unmatched. CDR1 and CDR2 from the germline V gene are ENHRY and SYGVKD. This CDR3 is built from 16 residues. The CDR3 spells CAISETGTGSTDTQYF. The CDR3 nucleotides are TGTGCCATCAGTGAAACCGGGACAGGGAGCACAGATACGCAGTATTTT.

The V gene is TRBV7-2, the J gene TRBJ2-3, with 7 positions matching TRBD2. Germline trimming cut 5 bases from V and 4 bases from J; bases unmatched to any gene: 6. Germline V CDR1 and CDR2: SGHTA, FQGNSA. The CDR3 length is 14 residues. The CDR3 coding sequence is TGTGCCAGCAGCCCCGGGGGGTTTTCAGATACGCAGTATTTT. Its protein product is CASSPGGFSDTQYF.

The rearrangement links TRBV6-5 to TRBJ1-5; D remains ambiguous. Germline V gene data show CDR1 as MNHEY and CDR2 as SVGAGI. The V end was cut by 0 bases, the J end by 6 bases, with 12 bases between. The CDR3 totals 15 residues. The CDR3 is CASSYSGASSQPQHF. The CDR3 DNA sequence: TGTGCCAGCAGTTACTCGGGAGCTTCTAGTCAGCCCCAGCATTTT.

The rearrangement uses TRBV5-4 and TRBJ2-1; D possibly corresponds to TRBD2 (5 bases). Germline V lookup: CDR1 SGHNT, CDR2 YYREEE (reference sequence). The CDR3 consists of 15 residues. V was pared by 4 bases and J by 2 bases, with 13 bases between. The CDR3 sequence is CASSTVGGTYNEQFF. The CDR3 DNA reads as TGTGCCAGCAGCACCGTCGGAGGTACCTACAATGAGCAGTTCTTC.

The gene calls are TRBV4-2 and TRBJ2-3; TRBD2 aligns across 10 bases. CDR1 is LGHNA and CDR2 is YNFKEQ in the germline V gene. The CDR3 is 18 amino acids. Losses at the gene ends were 0 bases for V and 6 bases for J; bases not matched to a gene: 12. The CDR3: CASSQERESGGAYDTQYF. The CDR3 bases are TGTGCCAGCAGCCAAGAGCGGGAGAGCGGGGGGGCATATGATACGCAGTATTTT.

This clone was counted a few times. This chain links TRBV18 with TRBJ1-5; 9 bases are a match to TRBD1. This CDR3 has 14 residues. Per the germline V gene, CDR1 is KGHSH and CDR2 is LQKENI. V shed 3 bases, J shed 9 bases, and the junction held 6 bases outside the gene matches. CDR3 in amino acids: CASSPRQGGPPQHF. CDR3 DNA: TGTGCCAGCTCACCTCGACAGGGGGGTCCGCCCCAGCATTTT.

The chain's CDR3 is CASSDQTGNTEAFF. The DNA of the CDR3 is TGTGCCAGCAGTGATCAAACAGGGAACACTGAAGCTTTCTTT. The chain has TRBV25-1 and TRBJ1-1, with D tentatively TRBD1 (5 bases). Germline V gives CDR1 MGHDK, CDR2 SYGVNS. The CDR3 covers 14 residues. Trimming removed 3 bases from V and 1 base from J, with 9 bases in between.

The rearrangement links TRBV5-1 to TRBJ2-1; 15 bases agree with TRBD2. This CDR3 has 15 residues. Germline CDR1 reads SGHRS; CDR2 reads YFSETQ. The J segment lost 6 bases and the V segment lost 4 bases, leaving 2 bases of the junction unmatched. CDR3 protein: CASSTGLAGGNEQFF. CDR3 coding DNA: TGCGCCAGCAGCACGGGACTAGCGGGAGGCAATGAGCAGTTCTTC.